What follows is one T cell receptor beta chain and its context. The study reverse transcribed the entire isolated RNA, so it sequenced expressed TCRB transcripts. Some clones are missing from TCRdb's copy, which holds only in-frame ones; the method was immunoSEQ multiplex PCR. The data show a few hundred thousand clones, with about 16% seen just once and approximately 0.019% held by the top ten. This record comes from a study of beta chain features in type 1 diabetes. Sequenced input: naive CD4+ T cells from blood. This sequence originates from a woman between 18 and 30 years old in good health.

As DNA, the CDR3 is TGCAGCGTTGGGCCCGGGGTCCAAGAGACCCAGTACTTC. Translation gives CSVGPGVQETQYF. The chain recombines TRBV29-1 with TRBJ2-5; possible D gene TRBD2, 5 bases. The CDR3 is 13 residues long. Germline assignment: CDR1 SQVTM and CDR2 ANQGSEA. V was trimmed by 4 bases and J by 1 base, leaving 10 bases between them.